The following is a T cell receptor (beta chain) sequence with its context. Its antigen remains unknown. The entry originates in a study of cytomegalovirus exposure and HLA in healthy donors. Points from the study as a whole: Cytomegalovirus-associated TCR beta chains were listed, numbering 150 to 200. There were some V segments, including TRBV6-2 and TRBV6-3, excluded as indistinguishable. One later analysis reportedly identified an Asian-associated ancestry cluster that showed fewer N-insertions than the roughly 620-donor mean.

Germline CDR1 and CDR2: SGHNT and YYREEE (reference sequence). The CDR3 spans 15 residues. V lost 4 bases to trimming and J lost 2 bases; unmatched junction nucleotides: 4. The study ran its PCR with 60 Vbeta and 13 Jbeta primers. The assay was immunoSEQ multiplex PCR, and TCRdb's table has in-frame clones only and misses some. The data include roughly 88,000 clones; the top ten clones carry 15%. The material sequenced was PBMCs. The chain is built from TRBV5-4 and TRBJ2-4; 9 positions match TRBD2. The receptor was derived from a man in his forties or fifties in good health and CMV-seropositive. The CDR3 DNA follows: TGTGCCAGCAGCCTGCGGGGGGGGCCCAAAAACATTCAGTACTTC. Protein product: CASSLRGGPKNIQYF.